This TCR beta chain was sequenced for a study of breast tumors, draining lymph nodes, adjacent tissues. Axillary draining lymph nodes of breast cancer patients supplied the node samples. TCRdb re-called the multiplex PCR reads with MiXCR, one entry per CDR3 protein. The sample has fewer than 300,000 distinct CDR3 sequences, roughly 32% seen once. The sequenced sample was axillary lymph node tissue. This clonotype was sampled from a female donor with breast cancer. Some clones in this sample may be carry-over from other donors' samples.

The CDR3, as DNA: TGCGCCAGCAGCTACGTCGTCCTGGGGAACACTGAAGCTTTCTTT. Its translation: CASSYVVLGNTEAFF. The chain is built from TRBV5-1 and TRBJ1-1; the D is unclear. Trimming shortened V by 3 bases and J by 1 base, and 13 bases separated the two germline ends. From germline, CDR1 is SGHRS and CDR2 YFSETQ. The CDR3 sequence is 15 residues long.